This is a list of T cell receptor beta chains from one sample in a study of blood T cell repertoires in COVID-19. Profiling relied on immunoSEQ multiplex PCR, and the TCRdb table lists in-frame clones only, not all of them. The sample includes 250,000 or so clones, over 75% of them seen just once. Source material: PBMCs or T cells enriched from blood (not recorded which). The receptors were sampled from a woman between 25 and 40 years old who had been exposed to COVID-19. CDR3s include the opening cysteine and the closing phenylalanine or tryptophan. D genes are given only for firm matches. Size values are once, few and many counts, or a class for expanded clones, and some rows have none.

.,.,TRBV6-5,TRBJ2-7,CASSMTRSSYEQYF,TGTGCCAGCAGTATGACTAGAAGTTCCTACGAGCAGTACTTC
.,.,TRBV30,TRBJ1-2,CAWNSPMGGRGGYGYTF,TGTGCCTGGAACTCTCCTATGGGTGGTCGTGGAGGCTATGGCTACACCTTC
TRBD2,once,TRBV11-2,TRBJ2-2,CASGGLATVSGELFF,TGTGCCAGCGGGGGACTAGCGACCGTCTCCGGGGAGCTGTTTTTT
TRBD1,once,TRBV5-6,TRBJ1-5,CASSPGTGSGQPQHF,TGTGCCAGCAGCCCCGGGACAGGGTCAGGACAGCCCCAGCATTTT
.,once,TRBV7-2,TRBJ2-7,CASSLVGGQSSYEQYF,TGTGCCAGCAGCTTAGTAGGCGGTCAGAGCTCCTACGAGCAGTACTTC
.,.,TRBV10-2,TRBJ1-5,CASSESEGREPQHF,TGCGCCAGCAGTGAGTCGGAGGGCAGGGAGCCCCAGCATTTT
TRBD1,once,TRBV5-4,TRBJ1-2,CASSHKTGVYGYTF,TGTGCCAGCAGCCACAAGACAGGGGTTTATGGCTACACCTTC
TRBD1,.,TRBV5-4,TRBJ2-7,CASSLGQGRIEQYF,TGTGCCAGCAGCTTGGGACAGGGTCGGATAGAGCAGTACTTC
TRBD1,few,TRBV10-3,TRBJ1-5,CASSTGDRNQPQHF,TGTGCCAGCTCGACAGGGGACCGCAATCAGCCCCAGCATTTT
TRBD1,.,TRBV19,TRBJ1-2,CASIRTGGYGYTF,TGTGCCAGTATCCGAACAGGGGGCTATGGCTACACCTTC
.,.,TRBV7-9,TRBJ2-2,CASSFQDRGKNTGELFF,TGTGCCAGCAGCTTCCAGGACAGAGGAAAGAACACCGGGGAGCTGTTTTTT
.,.,TRBV28,TRBJ2-1,CASKNGGLVSYNEQFF,TGTGCCAGCAAGAATGGAGGGTTAGTCTCCTACAATGAGCAGTTCTTC
TRBD2,.,TRBV7-9,TRBJ2-1,CASSLASTSGRNEQFF,TGTGCCAGCAGCTTAGCGTCGACTAGCGGGAGAAATGAGCAGTTCTTC
.,few,TRBV24-1,TRBJ2-1,CAMGGGQFF,TGTGCCATGGGGGGTGGGCAGTTCTTC
.,.,TRBV18,TRBJ2-3,CASSPNEGDTQYF,TGTGCCAGCTCACCTAATGAGGGAGATACGCAGTATTTT
.,.,TRBV28,TRBJ1-1,CASRREGNTEAFF,TGTGCCAGCCGTCGGGAGGGGAACACTGAAGCTTTCTTT
.,.,TRBV9,TRBJ2-7,CASSPGSYEQYF,TGTGCCAGCAGCCCCGGCTCCTACGAGCAGTACTTC
TRBD2,.,TRBV5-1,TRBJ2-2,CASSRGLAGANTGELFF,TGCGCCAGCAGCCGCGGACTAGCGGGAGCGAACACCGGGGAGCTGTTTTTT
.,.,TRBV7-8,TRBJ1-1,CASSRGQLNTEAFF,TGTGCCAGCAGCCGAGGACAGTTGAACACTGAAGCTTTCTTT
.,.,TRBV12-3/TRBV12-4,TRBJ1-2,CASSLRLGYTF,TGTGCCAGCAGTTTGAGGTTAGGCTACACCTTC
TRBD2,.,TRBV19,TRBJ2-1,CASCMGLAAPGNRNEQFF,TGTGCCAGTTGCATGGGACTAGCGGCTCCTGGGAATCGGAATGAGCAGTTCTTC
TRBD2,once,TRBV19,TRBJ2-1,CASSISGSKNEQFF,TGTGCCAGTAGTATCAGCGGGAGCAAAAATGAGCAGTTCTTC
.,.,TRBV13,TRBJ1-1,CASSLWFREDFF,TGTGCCAGCAGCTTATGGTTCAGGGAGGATTTCTTT
TRBD1,.,TRBV29-1,TRBJ1-2,CSVEGDRDRYGYTF,TGCAGCGTTGAAGGGGACAGGGATCGGTATGGCTACACCTTC
TRBD1,.,TRBV10-3,TRBJ1-2,CAIRTRTGGRVGYTF,TGTGCCATCAGGACCCGGACAGGGGGCCGAGTTGGCTACACCTTC
.,.,TRBV2,TRBJ2-2,CASNPRVPGELFF,TGTGCCAGCAACCCCAGGGTCCCCGGGGAGCTGTTTTTT
TRBD2,.,TRBV6-1,TRBJ2-2,CASSELPSGRAGTGELFF,TGTGCCAGCAGTGAACTTCCTAGCGGGAGGGCCGGCACCGGGGAGCTGTTTTTT
TRBD1,.,TRBV4-2,TRBJ1-5,CASSRGTGGNQPQHF,TGTGCCAGCAGCCGTGGGACAGGGGGCAATCAGCCCCAGCATTTT
.,few,TRBV5-4,TRBJ1-2,CASSLGQPSNYGYTF,TGTGCCAGCAGCTTGGGACAGCCATCTAACTATGGCTACACCTTC
TRBD2,.,TRBV7-9,TRBJ2-1,CASSSTSGPYNEQFF,TGTGCCAGCAGCTCTACTAGCGGGCCCTACAATGAGCAGTTCTTC
TRBD1,.,TRBV7-9,TRBJ2-5,CASSSLDRGRETQYF,TGTGCCAGCAGCTCGCTGGACAGGGGGAGAGAGACCCAGTACTTC
.,.,TRBV30,TRBJ1-4,CAWRTPGGRGVKLFF,TGTGCCTGGAGAACCCCCGGGGGACGAGGGGTAAAACTGTTTTTT
TRBD2,.,TRBV27,TRBJ2-5,CASSFAGTSGRAEETQYF,TGTGCCAGCAGTTTCGCCGGGACTAGCGGGAGGGCCGAGGAGACCCAGTACTTC
TRBD2,.,TRBV27,TRBJ2-3,CASTPLAGPTDTQYF,TGTGCCAGCACCCCACTAGCGGGGCCCACAGATACGCAGTATTTT
TRBD1,.,TRBV19,TRBJ1-5,CASSMGQGGQPQHF,TGTGCCAGTAGTATGGGACAGGGGGGTCAGCCCCAGCATTTT
.,.,TRBV5-1,TRBJ2-1,CASSILTGLHEQFF,TGCGCCAGCAGCATCTTAACAGGGTTGCATGAGCAGTTCTTC
TRBD2,.,TRBV2,TRBJ2-1,CASYASGTKKTYNEQFF,TGTGCCAGCTATGCTAGCGGGACGAAGAAAACATACAATGAGCAGTTCTTC
.,.,TRBV2,TRBJ2-7,CASKSSYEQYF,TGTGCCAGCAAGAGCTCCTACGAGCAGTACTTC
TRBD1,.,TRBV7-3,TRBJ2-1,CASSLDRSSYNEQFF,TGTGCCAGCAGTTTGGACAGGAGCTCCTACAATGAGCAGTTCTTC
.,.,TRBV28,TRBJ2-1,CASSPGWGDSLYNEQFF,TGTGCCAGCAGCCCCGGTTGGGGGGACAGTCTATACAATGAGCAGTTCTTC
TRBD2,.,TRBV4-1,TRBJ2-3,CASSHRRLAGGTDTQYF,TGCGCCAGCAGCCACCGCCGACTAGCGGGGGGCACAGATACGCAGTATTTT
.,.,TRBV4-1,TRBJ2-7,CASSQVVGRGPKRHEQYF,TGCGCCAGCAGCCAAGTGGTTGGTCGAGGTCCGAAGCGCCACGAGCAGTACTTC
.,.,TRBV28,TRBJ2-7,CASSLPGTEQYF,TGTGCCAGCAGTTTACCAGGAACCGAGCAGTACTTC
TRBD2,.,TRBV9,TRBJ2-1,CASSVTSGRANDEQFF,TGTGCCAGCAGCGTAACTTCGGGGAGGGCCAACGATGAGCAGTTCTTC
TRBD2,.,TRBV18,TRBJ2-5,CASSPRGLAGPLQKTQYF,TGTGCCAGCTCACCAAGGGGACTAGCGGGCCCACTGCAAAAGACCCAGTACTTC
.,many,TRBV6-4,TRBJ2-2,CASSASVDTGELFF,TGTGCCAGCAGTGCTAGCGTGGACACCGGGGAGCTGTTTTTT
TRBD1,.,TRBV4-1,TRBJ1-5,CASSQSWDRGGNQPQHF,TGCGCCAGCAGCCAGTCGTGGGACAGAGGTGGCAATCAGCCCCAGCATTTT
.,.,TRBV6-1,TRBJ1-2,CASSETHRWAVNYGYTF,TGTGCCAGCAGTGAAACCCACCGTTGGGCAGTGAACTATGGCTACACCTTC
.,.,TRBV7-3,TRBJ1-2,CASSFQTEKGYGYTF,TGTGCCAGCAGCTTCCAAACAGAGAAAGGCTATGGCTACACCTTC